This TCR beta chain was observed in a study of shared clonotypes between healthy human individuals. For the study at large: Those who served as donors were a couple of women and three men between the ages of 18 and 49.

The repertoire was sequenced with immunoSEQ multiplex PCR; TCRdb's copy has only in-frame clones and lacks some. The repertoire holds approximately 1,000,000 clones, roughly 77% seen once, with 0.85% to 1% in the top ten. Germline values: CDR1 SGHRS, CDR2 YFSETQ. This CDR3 spans 15 amino acids. The J segment lost 6 bases and the V segment lost 3 bases, leaving 11 bases of the junction unmatched. The sequenced sample was memory CD4+ T cells from PBMCs. Specified subset: CD45RA-negative fraction. The chain carries TRBV5-1 and TRBJ2-7; 8 bases align to TRBD2. The receptor was derived from a man younger than 35 in good health. Some clones in this sample may be carry-over from other donors' samples. CDR3 coding DNA: TGCGCCAGCAGCTACGACCAGCGGGAGTCCCCCGAGCAGTACTTC. It encodes CASSYDQRESPEQYF.